This section outlines one T cell receptor (beta chain) sequence together with its context. Its antigen is unidentified. This sample was included in a study of vaccination effects on CD4 cells after COVID-19. Antigen-specific CD4+ T cells expanded by the ViraFEST assay with viral peptide pools were then sequenced. CD4+ T cells were isolated after 10 days of culture. Prior SARS-CoV-2 infection was absent in the vaccine recipients, as shown by negative nucleocapsid antibodies. Cultures received IL-2 medium that replaced half the medium on days 3 and 7. Study-level results: Substantial clonal contraction characterized both infection- and vaccine-induced clones late after vaccination.

Profiling relied on immunoSEQ multiplex PCR, and the TCRdb table lists in-frame clones only, not all of them. The sample records tens of thousands of clones, about three quarters being singletons. V gave up 4 bases and J gave up 2 bases; unmatched junction bases: 5. CDR3 size: 16 residues. Germline CDR1 is SGHNT and CDR2 is YYREEE (reference sequence). Sequencing used CD4+ T cells from PBMCs cultured with HCoV-OC43 spike peptides, obtained before COVID-19 vaccination. Subset in this sample: HCoV-OC43 spike overlapping peptide pool stimulation. The receptor's source is a human donor who received a COVID-19 vaccine. V and J are TRBV5-4 and TRBJ2-6; 8 bases are a match to TRBD1. The CDR3 bases are TGTGCCAGCAGCGCGCGGACAGGGCCTGGGGCCAACGTCCTGACTTTC. Its protein product is CASSARTGPGANVLTF. The variable domain in full, completed from reference TRBV5-4 and TRBJ2-6, reads ETGVTQSPTHLIKTRGQQVTLRCSSQSGHNTVSWYQQALGQGPQFIFQYYREEENGRGNFPPRFSGLQFPNYSSELNVNALELDDSALYLCASSARTGPGANVLTFGAGSRLTVL.